This TCR beta chain was documented in a study of T cell repertoires in cytomegalovirus infection. TCRdb passed the reads through MiXCR, listing each CDR3 protein once. The sample shows more than 250,000 distinct CDR3 sequences, approximately 25% of them seen only once. This CDR3 comprises 16 residues. V was pared by 2 bases and J by 5 bases, with 6 bases of the junction left unmatched. CDR1 and CDR2 (germline): SGHTA, FQGNSA. This clonotype was seen repeatedly, ten times or more. Antigen: not known. The rearrangement joins TRBV7-2 to TRBJ2-4; 10 bases are a match to TRBD2. The TCR comes from a human donor in good health (CMV status not recorded). Some clones in this sample may be carry-over from other donors' samples. The material was cultured PBMCs, obtained from culture after CMV antigen stimulation. DNA of the CDR3: TGTGCCAGCAGCTTAAAAGCGGGAGGGACCCAAAACATTCAGTACTTC. Translation gives CASSLKAGGTQNIQYF.